Shown below are 29 T cell receptor beta chains from a single sample sequenced in a study of PD-1 blockade in classical Hodgkin lymphoma. Time point here: cycle 4 day 1 (C4D1), after less than 7 weeks of nivolumab. All the patients suffered relapse after autologous stem cell transplantation, and brentuximab vedotin exposure differed. Here immunoSEQ multiplex PCR was the method, and the copy in TCRdb shows in-frame clones only, minus some. This sample carries about 27,000 clones, over 60% of them seen once, and the ten largest clones take less than 4.5%. The specimen was peripheral blood mononuclear cells (PBMCs), collected before the fourth cycle of nivolumab. Source of these receptors: a human donor with classical Hodgkin lymphoma.

The V and J genes are TRBV5-1 and TRBJ2-3; 7 nucleotides agree with TRBD1. This CDR3 contains 18 residues. V was clipped by 0 bases and J by 1 base; unmatched bases: 11. Germline loops: CDR1 SGHRS, CDR2 YFSETQ. The CDR3: CASSLESGRGSGTDTQYF. The DNA for the CDR3 is TGCGCCAGCAGCTTGGAATCGGGCAGGGGGTCGGGCACAGATACGCAGTATTTT.

The V call is TRBV28, the J call TRBJ1-5; D perhaps matches TRBD1 (5 bases). The CDR3 length is 14 residues. Germline-derived CDR1 and CDR2 are MDHEN and SYDVKM. Trimming cost V 5 bases and J 5 bases, with 13 bases left between them. The CDR3 sequence: CASSLAREDQPQHF. CDR3 in DNA: TGTGCCAGCAGTCTGGCCAGGGAGGATCAGCCCCAGCATTTT.

This chain uses TRBV2 with TRBJ2-2; 15 bases match TRBD2. CDR1 is SNHLY and CDR2 is FYNNEI in the germline V gene. This CDR3 has 15 amino acids. Trimming cost V 7 bases and J 9 bases; bases outside gene matches: 6. The CDR3 loop is CASTGTSGRKRELFF. CDR3 nucleotides: TGTGCCAGCACCGGGACTAGCGGGAGGAAAAGGGAGCTGTTTTTT.

The V and J genes are TRBV6-1 and TRBJ2-7; 8 positions match TRBD1. The CDR3 extends over 14 amino acids. The V segment lost 2 bases and the J segment 3 bases; nucleotides outside the gene matches: 3. Germline V lookup: CDR1 MNHNS, CDR2 SASEGT. CDR3 sequence (DNA): TGTGCCAGCAGTGAAAGGACAGGGTTCTACGAGCAGTACTTC. Translating it yields CASSERTGFYEQYF.

This clone has just one count. The chain joins TRBV5-1 to TRBJ2-7; D not resolved. Trimming stripped 1 base from V and 7 bases from J, with 9 bases between. The length of the CDR3 is 12 residues. From germline, CDR1 is SGHRS and CDR2 YFSETQ. This CDR3 is CASSLPSQEQYF. CDR3 coding DNA: TGCGCCAGCAGCTTGCCGAGTCAGGAGCAGTACTTC.

The rearrangement uses TRBV9 and TRBJ2-7, with D perhaps TRBD1 or TRBD2 (5 bases each). Germline-derived CDR1 and CDR2 are SGDLS and YYNGEE. The CDR3 is made up of 16 amino acids. Trimming shortened V by 3 bases and J by 0 bases, and 16 bases separated the two germline ends. CDR3 in DNA: TGTGCCAGCAGCGCGGGGCTGGGGAGAAGCTCCTACGAGCAGTACTTC. Protein product: CASSAGLGRSSYEQYF.

The V and J genes are TRBV2 and TRBJ1-2, with a possible D match to TRBD1 (6 bases). Germline assignment: CDR1 SNHLY and CDR2 FYNNEI. This CDR3 has 13 amino acids. V lost 8 bases and J 6 bases, leaving 16 bases between the germline ends. CDR3 nucleotide sequence: TGTGCCAGCTCAATGATACAGGGTAATGGCTACACCTTC. Translating gives CASSMIQGNGYTF.

The V call is TRBV6-5, the J call TRBJ1-5, with D tentatively TRBD1 (5 bases). Germline lookup yields CDR1 MNHEY and CDR2 SVGAGI. Trimming stripped 6 bases from V and 2 bases from J, with 11 bases between. The length of the CDR3 is 14 residues. The CDR3 loop is CASRLGGGNQPQHF. The CDR3 bases are TGTGCCAGCAGACTGGGGGGAGGCAATCAGCCCCAGCATTTT.

CDR3 coding DNA: TGTGCCAGCAGCCTAGACAGGGATAGTGAGCAGTTCTTC. Protein sequence: CASSLDRDSEQFF. This chain links TRBV4-2 with TRBJ2-1; 7 bases are shared with TRBD1. Germline trimming cut 4 bases from V and 9 bases from J; bases unmatched to any gene: 6. This CDR3 region has 13 residues. The germline V gene has CDR1 LGHNA and CDR2 YNFKEQ.

The J gene is TRBJ2-3, the V gene TRBV28; D not resolved. Germline CDR1 reads MDHEN; CDR2 reads SYDVKM. The CDR3 covers 15 residues. Trimming removed 3 bases at V and 1 base at J, with 11 bases between. The CDR3 reads CASSLDLGGTDTQYF. The CDR3 bases are TGTGCCAGCAGTTTGGACCTTGGGGGCACAGATACGCAGTATTTT. The complete variable domain, with remaining parts taken from reference TRBV28 and TRBJ2-3, reads DVKVTQSSRYLVKRTGEKVFLECVQDMDHENMFWYRQDPGLGLRLIYFSYDVKMKEKGDIPEGYSVSREKKERFSLILESASTNQTSMYLCASSLDLGGTDTQYFGPGTRLTVL.

V is TRBV5-6 and J is TRBJ1-2, with 10 bases identical to TRBD1. The germline V gene has CDR1 SGHDT and CDR2 YYEEEE. V was clipped by 4 bases and J by 3 bases; unmatched bases: 9. This CDR3 contains 16 residues. CDR3 DNA sequence: TGTGCCAGCAGCATACGACAGGGGGCGGGGGACTATGGCTACACCTTC. Amino acids: CASSIRQGAGDYGYTF. Full variable domain (outside the CDR3, taken from reference TRBV5-6 and TRBJ1-2): DAGVTQSPTHLIKTRGQQVTLRCSPKSGHDTVSWYQQALGQGPQFIFQYYEEEERQRGNFPDRFSGHQFPNYSSELNVNALLLGDSALYLCASSIRQGAGDYGYTFGSGTRLTVV.

The chain uses TRBV6-6 and TRBJ1-2; D not certain. The CDR3 is 13 amino acids. Germline lookup yields CDR1 MNHNY and CDR2 SVGAGI (reference sequence). Trimming removed 7 bases from V and 3 bases from J, with 12 bases in between. CDR3 amino acids: CASIRGHDYGYTF. In DNA form, the CDR3 reads TGTGCCAGCATTAGAGGGCACGACTATGGCTACACCTTC.

The rearrangement uses TRBV25-1 and TRBJ2-3; D gene uncertain. CDR1 and CDR2 from the germline V gene are MGHDK and SYGVNS. This CDR3 has 13 residues. Trimming took off 3 bases at V and 6 bases at J, with 10 bases between the two ends. CDR3 amino acids: CASSDGAPDTQYF. In DNA, the CDR3 is TGTGCCAGCAGTGATGGCGCCCCGGATACGCAGTATTTT.

CDR3 in amino acids: CASSLPKQLGYTDTQYF. The CDR3 nucleotides are TGTGCCAGCAGCTTGCCCAAGCAGCTCGGATACACAGATACGCAGTATTTT. The V and J genes are TRBV5-6 and TRBJ2-3; D uncertain. Trimming shortened V by 1 base and J by 2 bases, and 17 bases separated the two germline ends. This CDR3 has 17 amino acids. Germline V gene lookup returns CDR1 SGHDT and CDR2 YYEEEE.

This clone appeared a single time. The V call is TRBV5-1, the J call TRBJ1-1, with TRBD1 matching 7 bases. The germline V gene has CDR1 SGHRS and CDR2 YFSETQ. This CDR3 is built from 14 residues. The V gene end was trimmed by 7 bases and the J gene end by 5 bases; junction bases not matched to a gene: 11. This CDR3 reads CASSALQGRTEAFF. In DNA form, the CDR3 reads TGCGCCAGCTCGGCCTTACAGGGGCGGACTGAAGCTTTCTTT.

This sequence joins TRBV19 and TRBJ1-2; 10 nucleotides match TRBD1. Looked up from germline, CDR1 is LNHDA and CDR2 is SQIVND (reference sequence). V was pared by 5 bases and J by 7 bases, with 10 bases of the junction left unmatched. The CDR3 loop spans 15 amino acids. The CDR3 region is CASSPGWGQGPGYTF. CDR3 sequence (DNA): TGTGCCAGTAGTCCCGGGTGGGGACAGGGGCCTGGCTACACCTTC. The complete variable domain, with remaining parts taken from reference TRBV19 and TRBJ1-2, reads DGGITQSPKYLFRKEGQNVTLSCEQNLNHDAMYWYRQDPGQGLRLIYYSQIVNDFQKGDIAEGYSVSREKKESFPLTVTSAQKNPTAFYLCASSPGWGQGPGYTFGSGTRLTVV.

The J gene is TRBJ1-3, the V gene TRBV10-3, with D possibly TRBD1 on 6 matching bases. The V and J ends lost 6 bases and 0 bases respectively, with 15 bases between them. The CDR3 runs 16 residues. Germline CDR1 is ENHRY and CDR2 is SYGVKD. CDR3 region: CAISAGGQYSGNTIYF. For the CDR3, the DNA is TGTGCCATCAGCGCCGGGGGGCAGTACTCTGGAAACACCATATATTTT.

The CDR3 DNA sequence: TGCGCCAGCAGCTCCCAGATTTCGCTCGGACCTAACTATGGCTACACCTTC. It encodes CASSSQISLGPNYGYTF. The chain recombines TRBV5-1 with TRBJ1-2; D unclear. Trimming took 3 bases from V and 0 from J, leaving 18 bases between them. Per germline, CDR1 SGHRS and CDR2 YFSETQ. The CDR3 runs 17 residues.

The chain joins TRBV6-5 to TRBJ1-2, with D unresolved. CDR3 length: 14 amino acids. CDR1 is MNHEY and CDR2 is SVGAGI in the germline V gene. V lost 0 bases to trimming and J lost 0 bases, with 5 bases between them. CDR3 sequence (DNA): TGTGCCAGCAGTTACTCGACTGCTAACTATGGCTACACCTTC. It codes for CASSYSTANYGYTF.

The gene calls are TRBV5-1 and TRBJ2-1; D may match TRBD1 or TRBD2 (5 bases each). Deletions cut 0 bases from V and 7 bases from J, with 17 bases between. This CDR3 comprises 16 residues. CDR1 SGHRS and CDR2 YFSETQ come from the germline V gene. CDR3 sequence: CASSLGARAGTNEQFF. The CDR3 DNA reads as TGCGCCAGCAGCTTGGGAGCGAGGGCAGGGACGAATGAGCAGTTCTTC.

The chain uses TRBV6-5 and TRBJ2-2; no reliable D call. This CDR3 region has 16 residues. V was shortened by 0 bases and J by 2 bases, with 10 bases between the two germline ends. Germline CDR1 is MNHEY and CDR2 is SVGAGI. CDR3 nucleotides: TGTGCCAGCAGTTACTCCGGCGGATTCAACACCGGGGAGCTGTTTTTT. Amino acid sequence: CASSYSGGFNTGELFF.

This clone is labeled as medium-sized. The rearrangement joins TRBV28 to TRBJ2-7; D is unclear. There are 14 residues in the CDR3. The germline V and J ends were trimmed by 3 bases and 0 bases, with 9 bases remaining between them. The germline V gene has CDR1 MDHEN and CDR2 SYDVKM. The CDR3 DNA sequence: TGTGCCAGCAGTTTTGGAGCCGGCTCCTACGAGCAGTACTTC. The encoded protein is CASSFGAGSYEQYF.

The CDR3 region has the DNA TGTGCCAGCAGCGTTGACAGGTCCCGGGGGGGAAACACCATATATTTT. Residues: CASSVDRSRGGNTIYF. The chain employs TRBV5-4 and TRBJ1-3; D may be TRBD1 (6 bases). Looked up from germline, CDR1 is SGHNT and CDR2 is YYREEE (reference sequence). CDR3 length equals 16 residues. Trimming left V 4 bases short and J 4 bases short, with 18 bases between.

The chain carries TRBV28 and TRBJ1-5; D remains unclear. The CDR3 runs to 15 residues. V was clipped by 10 bases and J by 0 bases, with 16 bases between them. Germline V gene lookup returns CDR1 MDHEN and CDR2 SYDVKM. Here the CDR3 DNA reads TGTGCCACCCAATTTGCCGAGTATAGCAATCAGCCCCAGCATTTT. Translated, it gives CATQFAEYSNQPQHF.

This chain uses TRBV5-1 with TRBJ2-7; TRBD2 matches at 9 bases. Trimming took 2 bases from V and 3 from J; bases not matched to a gene: 12. The CDR3 length is 17 residues. Germline-derived CDR1 and CDR2 are SGHRS and YFSETQ. CDR3 in DNA: TGCGCCAGCAGCTTAGGCTTTGCGGGGGGGCTCGGCTACGAGCAGTACTTC. Amino acids: CASSLGFAGGLGYEQYF.

This clone came up once. This sequence joins TRBV19 and TRBJ1-5, with unresolved D. CDR1 and CDR2 from the germline V gene are LNHDA and SQIVND (reference sequence). V gave up 3 bases and J gave up 0 bases, with 9 bases separating them. CDR3 length equals 15 residues. The CDR3 DNA follows: TGTGCCAGTAGTATCAACAGCCATAGCAATCAGCCCCAGCATTTT. This codes for CASSINSHSNQPQHF.

This rearrangement joins TRBV6-4 to TRBJ2-2; 9 nucleotides match TRBD1. Unmatched junction bases numbered 3, after V lost 8 bases and J lost 2 bases. Germline CDR1 is MRHNA and CDR2 is SNTAGT. This CDR3 has 14 residues. The CDR3 sequence: CASRQGGNTGELFF. In nucleotides, the CDR3 is TGTGCCAGCCGACAGGGGGGAAACACCGGGGAGCTGTTTTTT.

This clone was found a few times. The chain is built from TRBV7-9 and TRBJ2-2; D remains ambiguous. Germline V gives CDR1 SEHNR, CDR2 FQNEAQ (reference sequence). The CDR3 is made up of 15 amino acids. V was clipped by 4 bases and J by 4 bases, with 13 bases between them. CDR3 sequence: CASSSAGPLTGELFF. DNA of the CDR3: TGTGCCAGCAGCTCCGCCGGGCCCCTCACCGGGGAGCTGTTTTTT.

This chain joins TRBV4-3 and TRBJ2-2; D uncertain. Trimming removed 0 bases from V and 4 bases from J, with 12 bases in between. The length of the CDR3 is 16 residues. The germline CDR1 and CDR2 sequences are LGHNA and YSLEER. The CDR3 region is CASSQEGPPTTGELFF. CDR3 nucleotide sequence: TGCGCCAGCAGCCAAGAGGGTCCCCCGACCACCGGGGAGCTGTTTTTT.